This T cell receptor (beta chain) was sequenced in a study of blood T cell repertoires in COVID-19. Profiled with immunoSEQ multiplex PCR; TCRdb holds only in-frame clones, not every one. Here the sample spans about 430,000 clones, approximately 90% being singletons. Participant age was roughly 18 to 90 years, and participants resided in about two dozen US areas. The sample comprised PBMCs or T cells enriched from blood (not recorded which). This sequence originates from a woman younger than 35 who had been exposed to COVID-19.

As DNA, the CDR3 is TGCGCCAGCAGCTTGTCAGGGAACCAAGAGACCCAGTACTTC. Protein product: CASSLSGNQETQYF. The chain uses TRBV5-1 and TRBJ2-5; weak D call: TRBD1 (5 bases). The CDR3 runs 14 residues. CDR1 and CDR2 (germline): SGHRS, YFSETQ. V shed 1 base and J shed 0 bases, with 7 bases lying between them.